This paragraph reports one T cell receptor (beta chain). The V gene's germline CDR1 is MNHEY and CDR2 SMNVEV (reference sequence). Trimming shortened V by 9 bases and J by 7 bases, and 16 bases separated the two germline ends. The length of the CDR3 is 13 residues. The authors' processing: Amplified reference gene primers provided the basis for estimating nucleated cell counts. Some clones are missing from TCRdb's copy, which holds only in-frame ones; the method was immunoSEQ multiplex PCR. V and J calls plus clone size are reproduced from that table; the DNA served to infer D and trimming. The data show 200,000 to 250,000 clones, around 83% seen once. The data were obtained in a study of blood T cell repertoires in COVID-19. For the study at large: The study drew acute and convalescent COVID-19 samples from the United States, Italy and Spain.

This sequence originates from a woman aged 45 to 65 with acute or convalescent COVID-19. Source material: peripheral blood. The chain uses TRBV27 and TRBJ1-5, with D possibly being TRBD1 (6 bases). The CDR3: CASRHRVGQPQHF. DNA for the CDR3: TGTGCCAGTAGGCACAGGGTGGGGCAGCCCCAGCATTTT.